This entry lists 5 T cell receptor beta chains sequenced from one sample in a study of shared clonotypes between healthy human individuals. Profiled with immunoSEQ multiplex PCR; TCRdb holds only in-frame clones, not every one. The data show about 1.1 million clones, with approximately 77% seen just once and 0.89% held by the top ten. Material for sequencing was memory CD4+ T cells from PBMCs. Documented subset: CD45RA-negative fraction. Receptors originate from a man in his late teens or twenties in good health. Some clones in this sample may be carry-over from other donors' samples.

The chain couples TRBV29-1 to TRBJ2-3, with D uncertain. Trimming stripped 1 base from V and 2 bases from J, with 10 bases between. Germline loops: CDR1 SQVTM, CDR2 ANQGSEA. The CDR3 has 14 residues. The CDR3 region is CSVEGESNTDTQYF. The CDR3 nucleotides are TGCAGCGTTGAAGGGGAAAGTAACACAGATACGCAGTATTTT.

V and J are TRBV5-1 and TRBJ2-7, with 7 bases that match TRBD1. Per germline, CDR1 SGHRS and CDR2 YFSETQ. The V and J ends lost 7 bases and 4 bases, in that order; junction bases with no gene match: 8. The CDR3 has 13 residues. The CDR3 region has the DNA TGCGCCAGCCACTTCAAGACAGGGTACGAGCAGTACTTC. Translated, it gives CASHFKTGYEQYF.

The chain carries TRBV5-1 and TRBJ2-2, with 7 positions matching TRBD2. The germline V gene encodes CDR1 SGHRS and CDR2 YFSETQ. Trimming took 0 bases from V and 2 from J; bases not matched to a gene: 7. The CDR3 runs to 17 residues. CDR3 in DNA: TGCGCCAGCAGCTTGGTTGGGCTAGCGGATAACACCGGGGAGCTGTTTTTT. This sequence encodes CASSLVGLADNTGELFF.

This CDR3 is CASSVTSGLYNEQFF. The DNA of the CDR3 is TGTGCCAGCAGCGTAACTAGCGGGCTTTACAATGAGCAGTTCTTC. This chain connects TRBV9 to TRBJ2-1, with 9 bases lining up with TRBD2. Trimming at V came to 1 base and at J to 4 bases, leaving 3 bases not matched to a gene. The CDR3 is 15 residues long. The germline V gene has CDR1 SGDLS and CDR2 YYNGEE.

CDR3 sequence: CASSRQVSGELFF. DNA for the CDR3: TGTGCCAGCAGTAGACAGGTTTCCGGGGAGCTGTTTTTT. The chain is built from TRBV27 and TRBJ2-2; tentatively, D is TRBD1 (6 bases). This CDR3 has 13 residues. Trimming left V 5 bases short and J 6 bases short, with 10 bases between. Per the germline V gene, CDR1 is MNHEY and CDR2 is SMNVEV (reference sequence).